The 20 T cell receptor beta chains presented below share a single source sample, sequenced in a study of blood T cell repertoires in COVID-19. Data came from immunoSEQ multiplex PCR; TCRdb stores just in-frame clones and leaves some out. The table records around 220,000 clones, 85% to 90% of them present only once. The sample was peripheral blood. All receptors derive from a man in his forties or fifties with acute or convalescent COVID-19.

This rearrangement joins TRBV3-1 (or the pseudogene TRBV3-2) to TRBJ1-2; perhaps TRBD1 as D (6 bases). This CDR3 comprises 17 residues. CDR1 is LGHDT and CDR2 is YNNKEL in the germline V gene (reference sequence). With 1 base removed from V and 2 bases from J, the gap between germline ends came to 17 bases. CDR3 sequence reads: CASSQGGTPYRNYGYTF. CDR3 DNA sequence: TGTGCCAGCAGCCAAGGTGGGACACCGTACCGAAACTATGGCTACACCTTC.

The V and J genes are TRBV20-1 and TRBJ1-1; no firm D call. CDR3 length: 13 amino acids. Germline CDR1 reads DFQATT; CDR2 reads SNEGSKA (reference sequence). The V end lost 3 bases, the J end lost 6 bases, and 14 bases lay between the germline ends. The CDR3 loop reads CSASERLQPEAFF. CDR3 nucleotides: TGCAGTGCTAGTGAACGACTGCAACCTGAAGCTTTCTTT.

V gene TRBV27 combines with J gene TRBJ2-3; possibly TRBD2 for D (6 bases). Trimming pared 7 bases from V and 1 base from J, leaving 15 bases between. This CDR3 region has 15 residues. CDR1 MNHEY and CDR2 SMNVEV come from the germline V gene (reference sequence). CDR3: CASTPLRGRTDTQYF. In nucleotides, the CDR3 is TGTGCCAGCACCCCTCTGCGGGGCCGCACAGATACGCAGTATTTT.

The V and J genes are TRBV18 and TRBJ1-6; TRBD1 matches at 8 bases. This CDR3 comprises 15 residues. Germline V gene data show CDR1 as KGHSH and CDR2 as LQKENI. J gave up 8 bases and V 0 bases, and 3 bases lay outside the gene matches. The CDR3 DNA reads TGTGCCAGCTCACCACCGGACAGGGAGTATTCACCCCTCCACTTT. Protein product: CASSPPDREYSPLHF.

The chain has TRBV6-5 and TRBJ1-2; 9 bases align to TRBD1. This CDR3 has 15 residues. Germline V lookup: CDR1 MNHEY, CDR2 SVGAGI. Trimming took 2 bases from V and 5 from J; bases not matched to a gene: 6. CDR3 sequence: CASSYGWTGEYGYTF. CDR3 in DNA: TGTGCCAGCAGTTACGGATGGACAGGGGAGTATGGCTACACCTTC.

V gene TRBV12-3 or TRBV12-4 combines with J gene TRBJ1-2; TRBD1 agrees at 7 bases. Germline trimming cut 3 bases from V and 5 bases from J; bases unmatched to any gene: 3. The CDR3 is 13 amino acids. The CDR3 is CASSFGTAYGYTF. Written as DNA, the CDR3 is TGTGCCAGCAGTTTTGGGACAGCGTATGGCTACACCTTC.

The V and J genes are TRBV2 and TRBJ2-1; 8 bases are a match to TRBD1. With V trimmed by 7 bases and J by 4 bases, 3 bases remained unmatched. This CDR3 comprises 13 residues. Germline CDR1 is SNHLY and CDR2 is FYNNEI. In DNA, the CDR3 is TGTGCCAGCAATGGACAGGGTTACAATGAGCAGTTCTTC. The encoded protein is CASNGQGYNEQFF. The full variable domain, with the rest looked up from reference TRBV2 and TRBJ2-1, is EPEVTQTPSHQVTQMGQEVILRCVPISNHLYFYWYRQILGQKVEFLVSFYNNEISEKSEIFDDQFSVERPDGSNFTLKIRSTKLEDSAMYFCASNGQGYNEQFFGPGTRLTVL.

The chain uses TRBV2 and TRBJ2-2; 8 bases map to TRBD1. Trimming cost V 4 bases and J 5 bases; bases outside gene matches: 6. Germline CDR1 reads SNHLY; CDR2 reads FYNNEI. This CDR3 region has 15 residues. The CDR3 loop is CASSVRGLGTGELFF. CDR3 DNA sequence: TGTGCCAGCAGTGTCAGGGGGCTAGGGACCGGGGAGCTGTTTTTT.

This chain connects TRBV4-1 to TRBJ2-2; D remains ambiguous. Trimming cost V 2 bases and J 5 bases, with 9 bases left between them. Germline CDR1 is MGHRA and CDR2 is YSYEKL. This CDR3 has 14 residues. The chain's CDR3 is CASSQPFLTGELFF. DNA for the CDR3: TGCGCCAGCAGCCAACCCTTCTTGACCGGGGAGCTGTTTTTT.

The chain links TRBV6-1 to TRBJ2-1; 9 nucleotides match TRBD2. CDR1 and CDR2 from the germline V gene are MNHNS and SASEGT. After removal of 3 bases from V and 3 bases from J, the junction contained 12 bases not matched to a gene. The CDR3 spans 18 residues. The CDR3 DNA is TGTGCCAGCAGTGAGATAGCCGGTAGCGGGGGAATCTACAATGAGCAGTTCTTC. It encodes CASSEIAGSGGIYNEQFF.

The chain links TRBV24-1 to TRBJ1-1; TRBD1 matches at 9 bases. CDR1 is KGHDR and CDR2 is SFDVKD in the germline V gene. V lost 4 bases to trimming and J lost 3 bases; unmatched junction nucleotides: 14. This CDR3 spans 18 amino acids. The CDR3 spells CATSELPGQGFLDTEAFF. DNA of the CDR3: TGTGCCACCAGTGAACTCCCGGGACAGGGTTTTCTGGACACTGAAGCTTTCTTT.

This clone was counted once. This chain uses TRBV27 with TRBJ2-7; TRBD1 matches 7 bases. Per the germline V gene, CDR1 is MNHEY and CDR2 is SMNVEV (reference sequence). This CDR3 contains 14 residues. V shed 6 bases and J 0 bases; nucleotides not matched to a gene: 5. The CDR3 coding sequence is TGTGCCAGCAGCAGGACAGGCCTCTCCTACGAGCAGTACTTC. The encoded protein is CASSRTGLSYEQYF.

The chain couples TRBV13 to TRBJ1-2; 7 positions agree with TRBD1. The CDR3 has 13 residues. Germline V lookup: CDR1 PRHDT, CDR2 FYEKMQ (reference sequence). V trimming: 5 bases; J trimming: 4 bases; junction bases outside the gene matches: 4. CDR3 protein: CASSKTGVYGYTF. The DNA for the CDR3 is TGTGCCAGCAGCAAAACAGGGGTCTATGGCTACACCTTC.

The rearrangement uses TRBV2 and TRBJ2-5, with 7 bases matching TRBD1. CDR3 length equals 14 residues. Germline V gene sequence: CDR1 SNHLY, CDR2 FYNNEI. Germline trimming cut 6 bases from V and 3 bases from J; bases unmatched to any gene: 7. CDR3 coding DNA: TGTGCCAGCAGCTCATGGGGGACAGAAGAGACCCAGTACTTC. Translated: CASSSWGTEETQYF.

This rearrangement joins TRBV18 to TRBJ1-1; TRBD1 matches 8 bases. CDR1 is KGHSH, CDR2 LQKENI, per germline. The V and J ends lost 1 base and 6 bases, in that order; junction bases with no gene match: 4. The CDR3 extends over 14 amino acids. The CDR3, as DNA: TGTGCCAGCTCACCACGACAGGGGTTGGCTGAAGCTTTCTTT. Its protein is CASSPRQGLAEAFF.

In this sample, this clone turned up once. This rearrangement joins TRBV10-2 to TRBJ1-5; unclear D gene. The V end lost 2 bases, the J end lost 7 bases, and 12 bases lay between the germline ends. Germline V gene lookup returns CDR1 WSHSY and CDR2 SAAADI. The CDR3 consists of 14 residues. CDR3 in DNA: TGCGCCAGCAGTGAGGGCCGCCGAGGGCAGCCCCAGCATTTT. It encodes CASSEGRRGQPQHF.

The V gene is TRBV29-1, the J gene TRBJ2-5; 11 nucleotides line up with TRBD2. CDR1 SQVTM and CDR2 ANQGSEA come from the germline V gene. The CDR3 consists of 14 residues. The V gene end was trimmed by 5 bases and the J gene end by 1 base; junction bases not matched to a gene: 3. The CDR3 region has the DNA TGCAGCGTTTATAGCGGGGGGGTCCAAGAGACCCAGTACTTC. This sequence encodes CSVYSGGVQETQYF. Full variable domain (missing parts from reference TRBV29-1 and TRBJ2-5): SAVISQKPSRDICQRGTSLTIQCQVDSQVTMMFWYRQQPGQSLTLIATANQGSEATYESGFVIDKFPISRPNLTFSTLTVSNMSPEDSSIYLCSVYSGGVQETQYFGPGTRLLVL.

CDR3 in DNA: TGTGCCACCAGCAGAGATGACAGGGCTGAAGCTTTCTTT. This encodes CATSRDDRAEAFF. The chain uses TRBV15 and TRBJ1-1, with 7 bases that match TRBD1. The CDR3 consists of 13 residues. V shed 0 bases and J 6 bases; nucleotides not matched to a gene: 1. The germline V gene has CDR1 LNHNV and CDR2 YYDKDF (reference sequence).

J is TRBJ1-2 and V is TRBV5-6; 7 bases are a match to TRBD1. Germline trimming cut 1 base from V and 6 bases from J; bases unmatched to any gene: 3. The CDR3 runs 13 residues. Germline CDR1 and CDR2: SGHDT and YYEEEE. CDR3 DNA: TGTGCCAGCAGCTTGTGGGACAGAAATGGCTACACCTTC. It is translated as CASSLWDRNGYTF.

The chain is built from TRBV6-1 and TRBJ2-2, with 8 bases fitting TRBD1. With V trimmed by 2 bases and J by 0 bases, 8 bases remained unmatched. The CDR3 is 18 amino acids. Germline loops: CDR1 MNHNS, CDR2 SASEGT. The DNA for the CDR3 is TGTGCCAGCAGTGAACGTCCTCCGGGACAGGCGAACACCGGGGAGCTGTTTTTT. Encoded protein: CASSERPPGQANTGELFF.